The 4 T cell receptor beta chains below come from one sample, sequenced in a study of blood T cell repertoires in COVID-19. Profiled with immunoSEQ multiplex PCR; TCRdb holds only in-frame clones, not every one. The sample yields roughly 150,000 clones, approximately 80% seen once. Sequencing input: PBMCs or T cells enriched from blood (not recorded which). Receptors originate from a man between 65 and 85 years old who had been exposed to COVID-19.

This chain's CDR3 is CASRQGTASSFRETQYF. CDR3 coding DNA: TGTGCCAGTAGGCAGGGGACCGCAAGCTCGTTTAGAGAGACCCAGTACTTC. This sequence joins TRBV2 and TRBJ2-5, with D maybe TRBD1 (6 bases). V lost 9 bases to trimming and J lost 4 bases, with 27 bases between them. The CDR3 loop spans 17 amino acids. Germline V gene lookup returns CDR1 SNHLY and CDR2 FYNNEI. The full variable domain, in which reference TRBV2 and TRBJ2-5 provide the parts outside the CDR3, is EPEVTQTPSHQVTQMGQEVILRCVPISNHLYFYWYRQILGQKVEFLVSFYNNEISEKSEIFDDQFSVERPDGSNFTLKIRSTKLEDSAMYFCASRQGTASSFRETQYFGPGTRLLVL.

J is TRBJ2-7 and V is TRBV15; no reliable D call. Germline V gives CDR1 LNHNV, CDR2 YYDKDF (reference sequence). CDR3 length equals 15 residues. The germline V and J ends were trimmed by 1 base and 0 bases, with 10 bases remaining between them. The CDR3 coding sequence is TGTGCCACCAGCAGAGGAACTCAAGTCTCCTACGAGCAGTACTTC. It is translated as CATSRGTQVSYEQYF.

V is TRBV30 and J is TRBJ1-2, with no clear D. The CDR3 runs to 10 residues. Germline V gene data show CDR1 as GTSNPN and CDR2 as SVGIG (reference sequence). CDR3 bases: TGTGCTAGCTGGGAGGGAGGCTACACCTTC. Translation: CASWEGGYTF. Full variable domain (outside the CDR3, taken from reference TRBV30 and TRBJ1-2): SQTIHQWPATLVQPVGSPLSLECTVEGTSNPNLYWYRQAAGRGLQLLFYSVGIGQISSEVPQNLSASRPQDRQFILSSKKLLLSDSGFYLCASWEGGYTFGSGTRLTVV.

This clone appeared a few times. The V and J genes are TRBV5-1 and TRBJ2-7; D might be TRBD2 (6 bases). The CDR3 totals 15 residues. V dropped 3 bases and J dropped 5 bases, with 18 bases sitting between them. Germline lookup yields CDR1 SGHRS and CDR2 YFSETQ. CDR3 DNA: TGCGCCAGCAGCTCCGAACGCCCGCGGGGCGACGAGCAGTACTTC. This translates into CASSSERPRGDEQYF. Combining the CDR3 with reference TRBV5-1 and TRBJ2-7 gives the whole variable domain KAGVTQTPRYLIKTRGQQVTLSCSPISGHRSVSWYQQTPGQGLQFLFEYFSETQRNKGNFPGRFSGRQFSNSRSEMNVSTLELGDSALYLCASSSERPRGDEQYFGPGTRLTVT.